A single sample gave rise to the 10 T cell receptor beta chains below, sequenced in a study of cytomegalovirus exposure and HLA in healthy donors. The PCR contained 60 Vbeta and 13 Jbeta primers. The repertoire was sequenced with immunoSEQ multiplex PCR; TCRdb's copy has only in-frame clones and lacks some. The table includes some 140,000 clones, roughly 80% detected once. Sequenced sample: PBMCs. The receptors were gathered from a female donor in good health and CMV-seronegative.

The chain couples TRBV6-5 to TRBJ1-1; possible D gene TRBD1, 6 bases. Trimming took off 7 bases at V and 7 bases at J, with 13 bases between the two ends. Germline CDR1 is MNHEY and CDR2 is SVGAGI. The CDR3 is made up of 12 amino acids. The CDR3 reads CASTRGGSEAFF. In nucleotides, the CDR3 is TGTGCCAGCACCCGGGGGGGCAGTGAAGCTTTCTTT.

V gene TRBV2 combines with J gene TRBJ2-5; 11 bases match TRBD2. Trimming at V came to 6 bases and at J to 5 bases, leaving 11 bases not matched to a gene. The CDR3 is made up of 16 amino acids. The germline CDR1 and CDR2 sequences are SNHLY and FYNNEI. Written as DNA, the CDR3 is TGTGCCAGCAGGGATTCTAGCGGGGGGTCGCGGGAGACCCAGTACTTC. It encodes CASRDSSGGSRETQYF.

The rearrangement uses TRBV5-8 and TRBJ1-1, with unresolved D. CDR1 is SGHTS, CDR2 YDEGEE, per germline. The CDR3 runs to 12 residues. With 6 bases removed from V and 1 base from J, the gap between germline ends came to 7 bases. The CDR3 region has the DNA TGTGCCAGCACCCTGAGGAACACTGAAGCTTTCTTT. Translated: CASTLRNTEAFF.

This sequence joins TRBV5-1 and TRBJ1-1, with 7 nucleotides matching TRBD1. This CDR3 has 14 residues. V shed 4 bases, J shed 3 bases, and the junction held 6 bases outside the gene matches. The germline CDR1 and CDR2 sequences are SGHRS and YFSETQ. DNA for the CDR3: TGCGCCAGCAGCCGAGCCCAGGGGGACACTGAAGCTTTCTTT. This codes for CASSRAQGDTEAFF.

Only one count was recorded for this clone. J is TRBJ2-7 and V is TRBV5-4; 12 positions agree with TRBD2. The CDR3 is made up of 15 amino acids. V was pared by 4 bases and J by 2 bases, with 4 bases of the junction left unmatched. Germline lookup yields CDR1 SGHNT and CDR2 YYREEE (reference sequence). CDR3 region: CASSVTSGGTYEQYF. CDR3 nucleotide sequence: TGTGCCAGCAGCGTGACTAGCGGGGGAACCTACGAGCAGTACTTC.

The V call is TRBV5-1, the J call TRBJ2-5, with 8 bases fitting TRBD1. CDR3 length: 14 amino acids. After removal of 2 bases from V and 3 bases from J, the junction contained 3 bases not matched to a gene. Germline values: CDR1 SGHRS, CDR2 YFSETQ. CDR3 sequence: CASSFGTGKETQYF. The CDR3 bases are TGCGCCAGCAGCTTTGGGACAGGAAAAGAGACCCAGTACTTC. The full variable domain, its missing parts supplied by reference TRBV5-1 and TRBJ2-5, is KAGVTQTPRYLIKTRGQQVTLSCSPISGHRSVSWYQQTPGQGLQFLFEYFSETQRNKGNFPGRFSGRQFSNSRSEMNVSTLELGDSALYLCASSFGTGKETQYFGPGTRLLVL.

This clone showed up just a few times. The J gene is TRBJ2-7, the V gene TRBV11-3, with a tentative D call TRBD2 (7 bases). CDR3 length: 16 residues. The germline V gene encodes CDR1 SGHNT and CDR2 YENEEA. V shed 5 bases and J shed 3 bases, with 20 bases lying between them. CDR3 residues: CASSRGGSRGIYEQYF. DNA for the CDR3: TGTGCCAGCAGCCGCGGGGGTAGCAGGGGTATCTACGAGCAGTACTTC.

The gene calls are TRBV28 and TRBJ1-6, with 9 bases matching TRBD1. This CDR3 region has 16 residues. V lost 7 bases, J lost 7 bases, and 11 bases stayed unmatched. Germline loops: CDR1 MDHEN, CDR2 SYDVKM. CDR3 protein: CASTPAGTGFNSPLHF. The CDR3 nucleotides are TGTGCCAGCACCCCTGCGGGGACAGGGTTCAATTCACCCCTCCACTTT.

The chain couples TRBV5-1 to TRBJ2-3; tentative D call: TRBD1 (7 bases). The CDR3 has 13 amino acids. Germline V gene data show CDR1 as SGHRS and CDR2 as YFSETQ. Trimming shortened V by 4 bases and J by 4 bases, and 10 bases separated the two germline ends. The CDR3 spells CASSGGGADTQYF. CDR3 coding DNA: TGCGCCAGCAGCGGAGGGGGCGCAGATACGCAGTATTTT.

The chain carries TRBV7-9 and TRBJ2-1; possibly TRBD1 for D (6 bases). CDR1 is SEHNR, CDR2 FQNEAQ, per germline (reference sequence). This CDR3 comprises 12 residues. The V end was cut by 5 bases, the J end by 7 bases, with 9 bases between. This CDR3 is CASSPTGNEQFF. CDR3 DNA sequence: TGTGCCAGCAGCCCCACAGGGAATGAGCAGTTCTTC. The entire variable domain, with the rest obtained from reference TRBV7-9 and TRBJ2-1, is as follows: DTGVSQNPRHKITKRGQNVTFRCDPISEHNRLYWYRQTLGQGPEFLTYFQNEAQLEKSRLLSDRFSAERPKGSFSTLEIQRTEQGDSAMYLCASSPTGNEQFFGPGTRLTVL.